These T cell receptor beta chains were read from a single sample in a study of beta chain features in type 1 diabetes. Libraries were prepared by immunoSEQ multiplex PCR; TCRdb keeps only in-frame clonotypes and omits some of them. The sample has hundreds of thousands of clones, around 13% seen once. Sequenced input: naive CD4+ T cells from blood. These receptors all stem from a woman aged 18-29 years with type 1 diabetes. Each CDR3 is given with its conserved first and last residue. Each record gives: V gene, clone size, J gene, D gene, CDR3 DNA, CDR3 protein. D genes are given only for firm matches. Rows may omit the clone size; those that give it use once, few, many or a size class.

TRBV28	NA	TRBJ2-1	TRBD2	TGTGCCAGCAGCCTTAGGACTAGCGGGAGAAATGAGCAGTTCTTC	CASSLRTSGRNEQFF
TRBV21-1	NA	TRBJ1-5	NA	TGTGCCAGCAGCAAAGAGGAGACCCGATTTACTGCCAATCAGCCCCAGCATTTT	CASSKEETRFTANQPQHF
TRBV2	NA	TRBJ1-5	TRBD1	TGTGCCAGCAGCGGGACAGGGGGCAGTCAGCCCCAGCATTTT	CASSGTGGSQPQHF
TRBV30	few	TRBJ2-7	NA	TGTGCCTGGAGTGTCGGGGGGCAGTCCTACGAGCAGTACTTC	CAWSVGGQSYEQYF
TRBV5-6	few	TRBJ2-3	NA	TGTGCCAGCAGCCCACAATTCACAGATACGCAGTATTTT	CASSPQFTDTQYF
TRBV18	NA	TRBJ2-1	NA	TGTGCCAGCTCAACCCAATCGGGAGAAGTGGGGGATGAGCAGTTCTTC	CASSTQSGEVGDEQFF
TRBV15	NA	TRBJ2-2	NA	TGTGCCACCCGGGACTCAAACACCGGGGAGCTGTTTTTT	CATRDSNTGELFF
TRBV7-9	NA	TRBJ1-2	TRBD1	TGTGCCAGCAGCTGGGGACAGGGAATTGATGGCTACACCTTC	CASSWGQGIDGYTF
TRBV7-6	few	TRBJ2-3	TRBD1	TGTGCCACGACAGGGGCCTCGACGACAGATACGCAGTATTTT	CATTGASTTDTQYF
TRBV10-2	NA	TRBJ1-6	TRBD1	TGCGCCAGCAGTGACCAAACAGGGGCTATTAGCTCCTATAATTCACCCCTCCACTTT	CASSDQTGAISSYNSPLHF
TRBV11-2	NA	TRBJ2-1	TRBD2	TGTGCCAGCAGCTCAGGACTAGAACTGTGGGATGAGCAGTTCTTC	CASSSGLELWDEQFF
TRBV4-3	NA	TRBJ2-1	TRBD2	TGCGCCAGCAGCCCCGGAGCGACTAGCGGGAGGGGTTCCTACAATGAGCAGTTCTTC	CASSPGATSGRGSYNEQFF
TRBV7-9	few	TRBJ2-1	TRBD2	TGTGCCAGCAGCTCCAGACTAGCCGGTTACAATGAGCAGTTCTTC	CASSSRLAGYNEQFF
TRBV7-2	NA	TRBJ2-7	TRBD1	TGTGCCAGCAGCTTAGAAGGACAGGTTTTGAACGAGCAGTACTTC	CASSLEGQVLNEQYF
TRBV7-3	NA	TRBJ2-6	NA	TGTGCCAGCAGCTTACAAGCCTCTGGGGCCAACGTCCTGACTTTC	CASSLQASGANVLTF
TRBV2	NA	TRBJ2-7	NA	TGTGCCAGCAAAGACTTCTACGAGCAGTACTTC	CASKDFYEQYF
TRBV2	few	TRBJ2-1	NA	TGTGCCAGCAAAGATAGCGGAAACAATGAGCAGTTCTTC	CASKDSGNNEQFF
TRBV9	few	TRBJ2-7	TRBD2	TGTGCCAGCAGCTCCGGGACTAGCGGGAGTATCTACGAGCAGTACTTC	CASSSGTSGSIYEQYF
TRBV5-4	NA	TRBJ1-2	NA	TGTGCCAGCAGCTTGGGGACTGGCTATGGCTACACCTTC	CASSLGTGYGYTF
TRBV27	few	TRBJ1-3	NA	TGTGCCAGCTGGGGCCCTGGAAACACCATATATTTT	CASWGPGNTIYF
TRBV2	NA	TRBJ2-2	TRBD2	TGTGCCAGCAGTGGTGGGAGGGCCTCCACCGGGGAGCTGTTTTTT	CASSGGRASTGELFF
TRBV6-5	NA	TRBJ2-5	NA	TGTGCCAGCAGTTACGACAGATGGGAGACCCAGTACTTC	CASSYDRWETQYF
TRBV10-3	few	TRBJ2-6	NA	TGTGCCATCAGCTGGCAAAAGGGGGTGAAAACTGGGGCCAACGTCCTGACTTTC	CAISWQKGVKTGANVLTF
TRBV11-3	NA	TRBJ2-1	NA	TGTGCCAGCAGCTTAGGGGGGGCAGGGGGTGTCGGCTCCTACAATGAGCAGTTCTTC	CASSLGGAGGVGSYNEQFF
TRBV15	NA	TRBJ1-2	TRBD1	TGTGCCACCAGCAGAGTGCTTGACAGGGGTGACTATGGCTACACCTTC	CATSRVLDRGDYGYTF
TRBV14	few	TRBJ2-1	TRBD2	TGTGCCAGCAGTCGGGGCGGGGGTGAGCAGTTCTTC	CASSRGGGEQFF
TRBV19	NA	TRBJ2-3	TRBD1	TGTGCCAGTAGTTCCCCCCGGCAGGGGGCCCCCGGGTATACGCAGTATTTT	CASSSPRQGAPGYTQYF
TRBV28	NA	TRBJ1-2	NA	TGTGCCAGCAGTTTATCCCGCGGGGACTATGGCTACACCTTC	CASSLSRGDYGYTF
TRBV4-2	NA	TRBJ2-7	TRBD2	TGTGCCAGCAGCCAAGGGGGCGGGAGGAGCTACGAGCAGTACTTC	CASSQGGGRSYEQYF
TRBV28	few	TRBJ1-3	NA	TGTGCCAGCTCCATACGGGGATCTGGAAACACCATATATTTT	CASSIRGSGNTIYF
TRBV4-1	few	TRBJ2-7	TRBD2	TGCGCCAGCAGCCAAGATCCCCTAGCGGGAGGGGCCTACGAGCAGTACTTC	CASSQDPLAGGAYEQYF
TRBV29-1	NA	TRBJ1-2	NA	TGCAGCGTTGAGCAGGGCTATGGCTACACCTTC	CSVEQGYGYTF
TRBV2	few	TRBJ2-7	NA	TGTGCCAGCACCAATGGAGCTACGGGGCAGTACTTC	CASTNGATGQYF
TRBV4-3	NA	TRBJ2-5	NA	TGCGCCAGCAGCCAAGATAACGTACGGGAGACCCAGTACTTC	CASSQDNVRETQYF
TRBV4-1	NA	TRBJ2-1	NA	TGCGCCAGCAGTCACTGGGACTTCTCCTACAATGAGCAGTTCTTC	CASSHWDFSYNEQFF
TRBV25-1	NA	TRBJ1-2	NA	TGTGCCAGCAGAGAGGGCGACTATGGCTACACCTTC	CASREGDYGYTF
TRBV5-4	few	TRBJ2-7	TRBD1	TGTGCCAGCAGCTGGACCGGGACAGACTACGAGCAGTACTTC	CASSWTGTDYEQYF
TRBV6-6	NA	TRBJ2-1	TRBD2	TGTGCCAGCAGTTACAGCCTAGCGGGAGATCATGAGCAGTTCTTC	CASSYSLAGDHEQFF
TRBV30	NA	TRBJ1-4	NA	TGTGCCTGGTCCTCTAATGAAAAACTGTTTTTT	CAWSSNEKLFF
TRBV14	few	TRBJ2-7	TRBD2	TGTGCCAGCAGCCATAGCGGGGCCACCTACGAGCAGTACTTC	CASSHSGATYEQYF
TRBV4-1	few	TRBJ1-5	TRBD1	TGCGCCAGCAGCCAAAACCGGGACAGGGGTTTGCAGCCCCAGCATTTT	CASSQNRDRGLQPQHF
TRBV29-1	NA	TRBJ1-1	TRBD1	TGCAGCGGCAGACAGGGGTCGAACACTGAAGCTTTCTTT	CSGRQGSNTEAFF
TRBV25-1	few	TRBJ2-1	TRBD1	TGTGCCAGCAGTGAATGGGGGACAGGTTACAATGAGCAGTTCTTC	CASSEWGTGYNEQFF
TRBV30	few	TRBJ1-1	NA	TGTGCCTGGGCGAGGACTGAAGCTTTCTTT	CAWARTEAFF
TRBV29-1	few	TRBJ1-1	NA	TGCAGCGTTAGTCGACAGAACTTGAACACTGAAGCTTTCTTT	CSVSRQNLNTEAFF